One sample yielded the 13 T cell receptor beta chains listed below, sequenced in a study of cytomegalovirus exposure and HLA in healthy donors. Vbeta (60) and Jbeta (13) primers were used in the PCR. Method: immunoSEQ multiplex PCR; TCRdb's copy keeps in-frame clones and lacks some. The sample lists about 200,000 clones, about 83% seen once, with 15% to 18% in the top ten. Sequenced sample: PBMCs. All receptors derive from a man aged 40-49 years in good health and CMV-seronegative.

The V gene is TRBV7-8, the J gene TRBJ1-1; tentatively, D is TRBD1 (6 bases). Germline CDR1 and CDR2: SGHVS and FQNEAQ. V was shortened by 5 bases and J by 9 bases, with 19 bases between the two germline ends. This CDR3 is 14 amino acids long. CDR3 amino acids: CASSPESKDRKAFF. In DNA, the CDR3 is TGTGCCAGCAGCCCCGAAAGTAAGGACAGAAAAGCTTTCTTT.

The CDR3 region has the DNA TGTGCCACCAGCCGCCTCGGACAGGATAGCAATCAGCCCCAGCATTTT. It yields the protein CATSRLGQDSNQPQHF. J is TRBJ1-5 and V is TRBV15, with 7 bases that match TRBD1. This CDR3 contains 16 residues. The trim removed 5 bases at V and 0 bases at J, leaving 7 bases unmatched. The germline V gene encodes CDR1 LNHNV and CDR2 YYDKDF (reference sequence). The complete variable domain, with remaining parts taken from reference TRBV15 and TRBJ1-5, reads DAMVIQNPRYQVTQFGKPVTLSCSQTLNHNVMYWYQQKSSQAPKLLFHYYDKDFNNEADTPDNFQSRRPNTSFCFLDIRSPGLGDTAMYLCATSRLGQDSNQPQHFGDGTRLSIL.

CDR3 coding DNA: TGTGCCAGCAGTGACTTGGCGGGGATTTACAATGAGCAGTTCTTC. As protein: CASSDLAGIYNEQFF. The J gene is TRBJ2-1, the V gene TRBV6-4; a weak D match, TRBD2 (6 bases). Germline values: CDR1 MRHNA, CDR2 SNTAGT. V shed 1 base and J shed 4 bases, with 11 bases lying between them. The CDR3 covers 15 residues.

A single count supports this clone. The chain has TRBV7-9 and TRBJ2-2; 10 bases map to TRBD1. CDR1 and CDR2 (germline): SEHNR, FQNEAQ (reference sequence). CDR3 length: 16 amino acids. V gave up 2 bases and J gave up 6 bases; unmatched junction bases: 6. The DNA of the CDR3 is TGTGCCAGCAGCTTATCCGGGACAGGGGTCGCCGGGGAGCTGTTTTTT. Its translation: CASSLSGTGVAGELFF.

The rearrangement links TRBV5-1 to TRBJ1-2, with 9 bases fitting TRBD1. Germline CDR1 is SGHRS and CDR2 is YFSETQ. V dropped 3 bases and J dropped 8; count of bases not matched to a gene: 17. There are 17 residues in the CDR3. The CDR3 protein is CASSSPGQGRSVGGYTF. Written as DNA, the CDR3 is TGCGCCAGCAGCTCCCCGGGACAGGGTAGGAGTGTCGGAGGCTACACCTTC.

This clone was counted between two and nine times. The V call is TRBV7-7, the J call TRBJ2-1, with 9 positions matching TRBD2. In germline, CDR1 is SSHAT, CDR2 FNYEAQ (reference sequence). The CDR3 totals 13 residues. Trimming at V came to 4 bases and at J to 8 bases, leaving 3 bases not matched to a gene. The CDR3 DNA is TGTGCCAGCAGCTGGGAGCGGGGGGATGAGCAGTTCTTC. It translates to CASSWERGDEQFF.

This clone was seen a single time. J is TRBJ2-7 and V is TRBV19, with D maybe TRBD1 (6 bases). Germline assignment: CDR1 LNHDA and CDR2 SQIVND (reference sequence). The ends were cut back, 1 base at V and 2 bases at J, with 15 bases in the middle. The CDR3 loop spans 16 amino acids. CDR3 residues: CASSIGAQGIPYEQYF. CDR3 DNA: TGTGCCAGTAGTATAGGGGCCCAGGGGATTCCCTACGAGCAGTACTTC.

A few counts support this clone. The chain combines TRBV27 with TRBJ2-7, with a possible D match to TRBD1 (5 bases). The V and J ends lost 3 bases and 3 bases respectively, with 12 bases between them. This CDR3 contains 14 residues. Germline V gene lookup returns CDR1 MNHEY and CDR2 SMNVEV (reference sequence). The CDR3 coding sequence is TGTGCCAGCAGTTTGGGGCAGGGATTCTACGAGCAGTACTTC. This translates into CASSLGQGFYEQYF.

The chain recombines TRBV27 with TRBJ2-6; D not certain. The CDR3 runs to 15 residues. CDR1 MNHEY and CDR2 SMNVEV come from the germline V gene (reference sequence). V shed 7 bases and J shed 0 bases, with 10 bases lying between them. The chain's CDR3 is CASTVKHSGANVLTF. The CDR3 nucleotides are TGTGCCAGCACTGTGAAGCACTCTGGGGCCAACGTCCTGACTTTC.

The chain uses TRBV27 and TRBJ2-2; possible D gene TRBD2, 6 bases. This CDR3 contains 15 residues. The V end lost 5 bases, the J end lost 4 bases, and 14 bases lay between the germline ends. In germline, CDR1 is MNHEY, CDR2 SMNVEV (reference sequence). The CDR3 reads CASSPRLVPTGELFF. The CDR3 nucleotides read TGTGCCAGCAGTCCCAGACTAGTCCCCACCGGGGAGCTGTTTTTT.

The rearrangement links TRBV11-2 to TRBJ2-7, with D tentatively TRBD1 (6 bases). V was shortened by 2 bases and J by 2 bases, with 10 bases between the two germline ends. CDR1 is SGHAT, CDR2 FQNNGV, per germline. This CDR3 spans 14 amino acids. Here the CDR3 reads CASSLTGQPYEQYF. The CDR3 region has the DNA TGTGCCAGCAGCTTAACGGGACAACCCTACGAGCAGTACTTC. The full variable domain, completed using reference TRBV11-2 and TRBJ2-7, is EAGVAQSPRYKIIEKRQSVAFWCNPISGHATLYWYQQILGQGPKLLIQFQNNGVVDDSQLPKDRFSAERLKGVDSTLKIQPAKLEDSAVYLCASSLTGQPYEQYFGPGTRLTVT.

The chain is built from TRBV7-5 and TRBJ2-2; TRBD2 is the table's D call and was not checked against the DNA. TRBV7-5 constitutes a pseudogene. This CDR3 has 18 amino acids. CDR3 sequence: CVRSSAPGTSGHTGELFF. The CDR3, as DNA: TGTGTCAGAAGCTCCGCCCCCGGGACTAGCGGTCACACCGGGGAGCTGTTTTTT.

This sequence joins TRBV7-2 and TRBJ2-5; 9 bases are a match to TRBD1. V was clipped by 5 bases and J by 1 base; unmatched bases: 2. This CDR3 contains 14 residues. The V gene's germline CDR1 is SGHTA and CDR2 FQGNSA. This CDR3 is CASSPDRGQETQYF. The CDR3 nucleotides are TGTGCCAGCAGCCCGGACAGGGGCCAAGAGACCCAGTACTTC.